This TCR beta chain was captured in a study of CD8+CD57+ T cells in acquired aplastic anemia. Genomic DNA acted as the template from which TCR beta VDJ combination and CDR3 sequence profiling were carried out. TCRdb analysed the reads with MiXCR anew, one entry per CDR3 protein. Counted here are some 200,000 distinct CDR3 sequences, under 55% occurring once; the ten biggest clones make up roughly 21%. This clonotype showed up many times. The CDR3 has 16 amino acids. Germline V gene lookup returns CDR1 DFQATT and CDR2 SNEGSKA (reference sequence). V was pared by 5 bases and J by 2 bases, with 20 bases between. Before being chosen for sequencing, patients had shown CD8+CD57+ cell expansion by flow cytometry. At blood sampling, none of the patients had yet received therapy.

The TCR was taken from a human donor with aplastic anemia. The sequenced sample was sorted CD4+, CD8+, or CD8+CD57+ T cells (not recorded which) from PBMCs. The V call is TRBV20-1, the J call TRBJ2-3, with a weak D call TRBD2 (6 bases). CDR3 DNA sequence: TGCAGTGCTCCTCCCGTACTAGCCAGCGCCACAGATACGCAGTATTTT. Its translation is CSAPPVLASATDTQYF.